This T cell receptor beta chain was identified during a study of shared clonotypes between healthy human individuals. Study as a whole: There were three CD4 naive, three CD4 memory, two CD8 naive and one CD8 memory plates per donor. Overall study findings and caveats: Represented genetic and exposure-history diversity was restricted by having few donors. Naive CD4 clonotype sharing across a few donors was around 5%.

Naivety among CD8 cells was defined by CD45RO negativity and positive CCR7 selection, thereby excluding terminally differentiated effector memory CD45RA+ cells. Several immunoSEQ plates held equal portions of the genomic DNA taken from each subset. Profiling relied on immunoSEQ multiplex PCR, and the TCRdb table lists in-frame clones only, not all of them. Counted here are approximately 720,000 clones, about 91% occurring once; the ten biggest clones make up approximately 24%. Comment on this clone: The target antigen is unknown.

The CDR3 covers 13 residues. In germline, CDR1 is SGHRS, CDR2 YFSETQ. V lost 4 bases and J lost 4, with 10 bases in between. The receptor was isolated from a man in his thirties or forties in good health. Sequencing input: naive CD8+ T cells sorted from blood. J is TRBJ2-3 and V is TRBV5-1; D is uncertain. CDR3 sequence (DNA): TGCGCCAGCAGCGCCAAATCGGCAGATACGCAGTATTTT. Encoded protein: CASSAKSADTQYF.